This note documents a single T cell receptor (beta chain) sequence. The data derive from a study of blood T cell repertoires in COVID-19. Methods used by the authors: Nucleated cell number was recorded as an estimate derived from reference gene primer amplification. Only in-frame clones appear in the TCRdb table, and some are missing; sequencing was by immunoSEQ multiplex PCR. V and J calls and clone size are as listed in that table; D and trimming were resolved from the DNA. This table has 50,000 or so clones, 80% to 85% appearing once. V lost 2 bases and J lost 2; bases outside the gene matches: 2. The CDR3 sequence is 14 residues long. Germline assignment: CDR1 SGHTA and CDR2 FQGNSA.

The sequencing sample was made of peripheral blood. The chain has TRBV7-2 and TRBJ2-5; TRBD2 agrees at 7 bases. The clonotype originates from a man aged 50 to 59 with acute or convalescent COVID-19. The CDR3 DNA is TGTGCCAGCAGCTTACAGCGGGGTCAAGAGACCCAGTACTTC. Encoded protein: CASSLQRGQETQYF.